This T cell receptor (beta chain) was found in a study of CD8+ T cells in alopecia areata. General study findings and limits: Scalp samples also yield sequences of resident alphabeta T cells from normal skin.

Turning to this clone: Its cognate antigen is unknown.

Extraction of RNA preceded its reverse transcription into cDNA, which served as the sequencing template. Only in-frame clones appear in the TCRdb table, and some are missing; sequencing was by immunoSEQ multiplex PCR. The data hold under 130,000 clones, with 55% observed a single time. V was clipped by 0 bases and J by 4 bases, with 7 bases between them. Germline lookup yields CDR1 SGHRS and CDR2 YFSETQ. The CDR3 runs 13 residues. Input material: CD4+ T cells sorted from blood. The rearrangement links TRBV5-1 to TRBJ1-1; D is uncertain. This clonotype originated in a human donor in good health. The DNA for the CDR3 is TGCGCCAGCAGCTTGGACAGTACCACTGAAGCTTTCTTT. Residues: CASSLDSTTEAFF.